A selection of T cell receptor beta chains follows, all from one sample in a study of blood T cell repertoires in COVID-19. Sequencing was performed with immunoSEQ multiplex PCR; in TCRdb, only in-frame clones are kept and a portion is missing. The table includes over 120,000 clones, around 82% detected once. Input material: peripheral blood. The receptor source for this set is a human donor in a cohort sampled during active COVID-19. Both conserved end residues are part of each CDR3. The D gene is left open where the match is weak. Expanded clones are given a class, and other clones once, few, many or no size at all.

abundance	d_gene	v_gene	j_gene	CDR3aa	CDR3nt
NA	TRBD1	TRBV27	TRBJ1-5	CASSLVAREQGKGNQPQHF	TGTGCCAGCAGTTTAGTCGCCAGGGAACAGGGGAAGGGGAATCAGCCCCAGCATTTT
few	NA	TRBV4-3	TRBJ1-3	CASSLLGVGNTIYF	TGCGCCAGCAGCCTATTAGGGGTTGGAAACACCATATATTTT
NA	TRBD1	TRBV5-5	TRBJ1-1	CASSPLSRGTEAFF	TGTGCCAGCAGCCCCCTAAGCAGGGGGACTGAAGCTTTCTTT
NA	NA	TRBV19	TRBJ2-7	CASSIGHRVPYEQYF	TGTGCCAGTAGTATAGGGCACAGGGTGCCCTACGAGCAGTACTTC
NA	NA	TRBV6-5	TRBJ2-3	CASNPRGSDTQYF	TGTGCCAGCAACCCTCGGGGGTCAGATACGCAGTATTTT
once	TRBD2	TRBV5-1	TRBJ2-1	CASSREASGRLAEQFF	TGCGCCAGCAGCCGGGAGGCTAGCGGGCGGTTAGCTGAGCAGTTCTTC
NA	TRBD2	TRBV5-1	TRBJ2-1	CASSLTSGREQFF	TGCGCCAGCAGCCTGACTAGCGGAAGGGAGCAGTTCTTC
NA	NA	TRBV21-1	TRBJ2-1	CASSARQPWTSGSWAYNEQFF	TGTGCCAGCAGCGCGCGACAACCCTGGACTAGCGGGAGTTGGGCCTACAATGAGCAGTTCTTC
NA	NA	TRBV5-1	TRBJ2-3	CASSLGVAPSTDTQYF	TGCGCCAGCAGCTTGGGGGTAGCGCCCAGCACAGATACGCAGTATTTT
NA	TRBD2	TRBV6-2/TRBV6-3	TRBJ2-3	CASSRTSSDWYF	TGTGCCAGCAGTCGGACTAGCTCGGACTGGTATTTT
once	NA	TRBV16	TRBJ2-5	CASSQVQDGKTQYF	TGTGCCAGCAGCCAAGTCCAGGATGGAAAGACCCAGTACTTC
once	TRBD1	TRBV15	TRBJ1-3	CATSRSQGALGNTIYF	TGTGCCACCAGCAGGTCCCAGGGGGCGCTGGGAAACACCATATATTTT
once	TRBD2	TRBV7-3	TRBJ2-1	CASSFSGTGGEQFF	TGTGCCAGCAGCTTTTCCGGGACCGGGGGGGAGCAGTTCTTC
NA	TRBD1	TRBV5-5	TRBJ2-7	CATRLGQASDYEQYF	TGTGCCACCCGACTCGGACAGGCCTCCGACTACGAGCAGTACTTC
NA	TRBD1	TRBV2	TRBJ1-2	CASSGQGAGYGYTF	TGTGCCAGCAGTGGACAGGGGGCTGGCTATGGCTACACCTTC
few	NA	TRBV12-3/TRBV12-4	TRBJ1-1	CASSQGYTEAFF	TGTGCCAGCAGTCAGGGGTACACTGAAGCTTTCTTT
NA	TRBD2	TRBV2	TRBJ2-5	CASSVGLAGGSQETQYF	TGTGCCAGCAGTGTAGGACTAGCGGGAGGTTCCCAAGAGACCCAGTACTTC
NA	TRBD1	TRBV3-1/TRBV3-2	TRBJ2-2	CASSQDLEDRGPSSGELFF	TGTGCCAGCAGCCAAGACCTAGAAGACAGGGGGCCTTCTTCCGGGGAGCTGTTTTTT
NA	TRBD1	TRBV5-1	TRBJ2-7	CASSLAGTAYEQYF	TGCGCCAGCAGCTTGGCCGGGACAGCCTACGAGCAGTACTTC
NA	NA	TRBV7-2	TRBJ1-1	CASSLRAFGTEAFF	TGTGCCAGCAGCCTGCGGGCCTTCGGCACTGAAGCTTTCTTT
NA	NA	TRBV7-6	TRBJ2-5	CASSSKETQYF	TGTGCCAGCAGCTCCAAAGAGACCCAGTACTTC
NA	NA	TRBV2	TRBJ1-1	CASSRNGDTEAFF	TGTGCCAGCAGCCGGAACGGAGACACTGAAGCTTTCTTT
NA	NA	TRBV5-1	TRBJ1-2	CASSLGSYGYTF	TGCGCCAGCAGCTTGGGCAGCTATGGCTACACCTTC
NA	NA	TRBV7-6	TRBJ2-3	CASSSTRGGADTQYF	TGTGCCAGCAGCTCCACTAGAGGAGGAGCAGATACGCAGTATTTT
NA	NA	TRBV19	TRBJ1-2	CASSINSEHYGYTF	TGTGCCAGTAGTATAAACTCGGAGCACTATGGCTACACCTTC
NA	TRBD2	TRBV5-1	TRBJ2-1	CASSVTLAGNSYNEQFF	TGCGCCAGCAGCGTAACTCTAGCGGGGAACTCCTACAATGAGCAGTTCTTC
NA	NA	TRBV24-1	TRBJ2-1	CATSLSGPTDNEQFF	TGTGCCACCAGTCTTAGCGGTCCGACGGACAATGAGCAGTTCTTC
NA	TRBD2	TRBV7-6	TRBJ2-5	CASSTSGAGGRETQYF	TGTGCCAGCAGCACCTCCGGAGCGGGGGGGCGGGAGACCCAGTACTTC
once	NA	TRBV4-2	TRBJ1-2	CASSQDGQSYGYTF	TGTGCCAGCAGCCAAGATGGGCAGTCCTATGGCTACACCTTC
NA	TRBD2	TRBV7-2	TRBJ2-2	CASSSSASGRHTGELFF	TGTGCCAGCAGCTCTTCGGCTAGCGGGAGACACACCGGGGAGCTGTTTTTT
NA	TRBD1	TRBV29-1	TRBJ1-2	CSVTGQSTNYGYTF	TGCAGCGTTACGGGACAGAGTACCAACTATGGCTACACCTTC
NA	NA	TRBV20-1	TRBJ2-7	CSAITSYEQYF	TGCAGTGCTATAACCAGCTACGAGCAGTACTTC